A selection of T cell receptor beta chains follows, all from one sample in a study of shared clonotypes between healthy human individuals. Produced via immunoSEQ multiplex PCR; TCRdb's table is partial and in-frame only. The sample yields about a million clones, approximately 72% seen once. What was sequenced was memory CD4+ T cells sorted from blood. These receptor sequences come from a man aged 18 to 29 in good health. Each CDR3 is given with its conserved first and last residue. The order of the fields is V gene, clone size, J gene, CDR3 protein. For some rows the clone size is stated as once, few or many, or as a class when expanded; others skip it.

v_gene: TRBV11-2; abundance: .; j_gene: TRBJ2-7; CDR3aa: CASSLLVQVSPYEQYF
v_gene: TRBV9; abundance: once; j_gene: TRBJ1-5; CDR3aa: CASSPNTGVNQPQHF
v_gene: TRBV4-3; abundance: .; j_gene: TRBJ1-3; CDR3aa: CASSQENGNTIYF
v_gene: TRBV5-6; abundance: .; j_gene: TRBJ2-1; CDR3aa: CASSLDNEQFF
v_gene: TRBV19; abundance: .; j_gene: TRBJ1-1; CDR3aa: CASSLSGIRTNTEAFF
v_gene: TRBV5-4; abundance: .; j_gene: TRBJ2-5; CDR3aa: CASSLGGIQETQYF
v_gene: TRBV29-1; abundance: .; j_gene: TRBJ2-3; CDR3aa: CSVTKTSTDTQYF
v_gene: TRBV5-4; abundance: .; j_gene: TRBJ2-3; CDR3aa: CASSLGLAGATDTQYF
v_gene: TRBV30; abundance: .; j_gene: TRBJ1-1; CDR3aa: CAWSGAGAAFF
v_gene: TRBV19; abundance: .; j_gene: TRBJ1-3; CDR3aa: CASSISNTIYF
v_gene: TRBV5-4; abundance: .; j_gene: TRBJ2-3; CDR3aa: CASSFRDRDADTQYF
v_gene: TRBV6-5; abundance: .; j_gene: TRBJ1-5; CDR3aa: CASSSRAYQPQHF
v_gene: TRBV9; abundance: few; j_gene: TRBJ2-7; CDR3aa: CASSVSPRSSYEQYF
v_gene: TRBV6-6; abundance: .; j_gene: TRBJ2-7; CDR3aa: CATGTVSYEQYF
v_gene: TRBV4-3; abundance: .; j_gene: TRBJ2-2; CDR3aa: CASSQFVPPGELFF
v_gene: TRBV9; abundance: once; j_gene: TRBJ2-2; CDR3aa: CASSPLTSNTGELFF